A selection of T cell receptor beta chains follows, all from one sample in a study of cytomegalovirus exposure and HLA in healthy donors. TCRdb keeps only in-frame clones here, not all; method: immunoSEQ multiplex PCR. Counted here are 200,000 to 250,000 clones, over 75% occurring once; the ten biggest clones make up less than 3.5%. Sequences were obtained from PBMCs. These receptors originate from a woman aged 25 to 39 in good health and CMV-seronegative. CDR3s leave out the opening cysteine and the closing phenylalanine or tryptophan. The order of the fields is CDR3 protein, CDR3 length, D gene, V gene. D genes are given only for firm matches.

ASSTGTSGGRQETQY	15	TRBD2	TRBV5-8
ATHRGARTYNEQF	13	-	TRBV12-2
ASSQPLTRTGHHT	13	TRBD1	TRBV5-5
ATRRRGIREKLF	12	-	TRBV6-5
ASSIGRQGHEQY	12	-	TRBV5-8
ASSPGTSGYNEQF	13	TRBD2	TRBV5-1
ASSYVAEGIYEQY	13	-	TRBV6-5
ASSWTSRDEQY	11	TRBD2	TRBV5-1
ASMLRGEQY	9	-	TRBV28
ASSQEKPQGVANEKLF	16	TRBD1	TRBV4-1
AWSLGLRQPQH	11	-	TRBV30
ASSLSETSGRNEQF	14	TRBD2	TRBV6-6
ASSPPGAQETQY	12	-	TRBV28
ASFKTGTDTQY	11	TRBD1	TRBV18
ASSPPPGSNQPQH	13	-	TRBV28
ASSLGQGAYEQY	12	TRBD1	TRBV19
ASIPWAGDEAF	11	-	TRBV19
ASSLGQGTGELF	12	-	TRBV7-3
ASSEGTYSNQPQH	13	-	TRBV6-1
SSSRRGDEQY	10	TRBD2	TRBV7-9
ASSYSMSSYEQY	12	-	TRBV6-6
ASSYGGRSQETQY	13	TRBD2	TRBV6-5
ASSPPDRVNEKLF	13	TRBD1	TRBV18
ASSLVPWTGTSGSSYNEQF	19	TRBD2	TRBV5-1
ASGQGGRAGNQPQH	14	TRBD1	TRBV19
ASSVAFSQGAF	11	-	TRBV9
ASSLYLRGATYNEQF	15	-	TRBV7-8